The TCR beta chain under discussion was sequenced for a study of graft-versus-host responses after intestinal transplantation. Study-wide background: Recipients across the board were started on anti-thymocyte globulin induction, then kept on tacrolimus and steroids for two to four years.

This CDR3 has 16 amino acids. CDR1 and CDR2 (germline): LNHNV, YYDKDF (reference sequence). The trim removed 6 bases at V and 7 bases at J, leaving 15 bases unmatched. As to this clone: The antigen is unknown.

The data were produced by immunoSEQ multiplex PCR, yet TCRdb's version contains in-frame clones alone and is incomplete. This sample carries about 150,000 clones, 92% of them seen once, and the ten largest clones take about 0.18%. The sequence was obtained from a human donor who received an intestinal transplant. V and J are TRBV15 and TRBJ2-1; TRBD2 aligns across 7 bases. The specimen was unstimulated CD4+ T cells sorted from spleen or lymph node cells, collected before intestinal transplant. CDR3 sequence reads: CATRGVGRAKENEQFF. CDR3 DNA: TGTGCCACCAGGGGTGTGGGGAGGGCCAAAGAAAATGAGCAGTTCTTC.